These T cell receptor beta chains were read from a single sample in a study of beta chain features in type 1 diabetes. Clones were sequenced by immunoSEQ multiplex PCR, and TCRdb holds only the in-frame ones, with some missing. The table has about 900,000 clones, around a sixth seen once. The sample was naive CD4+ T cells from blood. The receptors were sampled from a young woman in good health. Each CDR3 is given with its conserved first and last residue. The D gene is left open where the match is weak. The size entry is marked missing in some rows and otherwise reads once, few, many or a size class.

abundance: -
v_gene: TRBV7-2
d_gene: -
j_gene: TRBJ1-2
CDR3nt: TGTGCCAGCAGCTTGGGACCGCCCCCAACCTTC
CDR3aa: CASSLGPPPTF

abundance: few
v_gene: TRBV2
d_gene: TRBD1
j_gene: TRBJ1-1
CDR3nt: TGTGCCAGCAGTACGGGGACAGGGCAGGCTTTCTTT
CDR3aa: CASSTGTGQAFF

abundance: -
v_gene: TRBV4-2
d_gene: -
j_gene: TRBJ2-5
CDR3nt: TGTGCCAGCAGCCAAGATTGGGCCCCCGTCCTGTCGGGAGCAGAGACCCAGTACTTC
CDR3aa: CASSQDWAPVLSGAETQYF

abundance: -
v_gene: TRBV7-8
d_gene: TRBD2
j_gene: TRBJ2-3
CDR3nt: TGTGCCAGCAGCACCGGGACTAGCGTAGATACGCAGTATTTT
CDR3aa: CASSTGTSVDTQYF

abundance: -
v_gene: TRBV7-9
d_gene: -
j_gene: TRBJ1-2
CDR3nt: TGTGCCAGCAGCCAAGAGGTTTCAGGCAGGAACTATGGCTACACCTTC
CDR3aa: CASSQEVSGRNYGYTF

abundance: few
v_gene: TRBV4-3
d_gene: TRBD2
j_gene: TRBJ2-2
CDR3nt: TGCGCCAGCAGCCAAGACGGCGGGAGGAACACCGGGGAGCTGTTTTTT
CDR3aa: CASSQDGGRNTGELFF

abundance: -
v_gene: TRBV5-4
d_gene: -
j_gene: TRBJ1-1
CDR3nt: TGTGCCAGCAGCAGAGATATTTCGCAGGGCCGCCCTGAAGCTTTCTTT
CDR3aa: CASSRDISQGRPEAFF

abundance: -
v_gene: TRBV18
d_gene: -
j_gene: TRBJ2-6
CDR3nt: TGTGCCAGCTCATCCGGGGACTCTGGGGCCAACGTCCTGACTTTC
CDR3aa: CASSSGDSGANVLTF

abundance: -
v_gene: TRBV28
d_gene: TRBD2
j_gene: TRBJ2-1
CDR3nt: TGTGCCAGCAGTTTGCCTCTAGCGGGAGTAGATGAGCAGTTCTTC
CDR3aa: CASSLPLAGVDEQFF

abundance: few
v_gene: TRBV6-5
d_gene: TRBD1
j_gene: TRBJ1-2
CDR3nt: TGTGCCAGCAGTTCCGTGACAGGGAAGGATTATGGCTACACCTTC
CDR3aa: CASSSVTGKDYGYTF

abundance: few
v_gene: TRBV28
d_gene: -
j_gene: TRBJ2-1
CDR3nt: TGTGCCAGCAGTCTCAGACTAGAGCAGTTCTTC
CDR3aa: CASSLRLEQFF

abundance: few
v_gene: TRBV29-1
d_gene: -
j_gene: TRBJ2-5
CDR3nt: TGCAGCGTTGCTTATTGGGGGGCCGGGGAGACCCAGTACTTC
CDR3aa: CSVAYWGAGETQYF

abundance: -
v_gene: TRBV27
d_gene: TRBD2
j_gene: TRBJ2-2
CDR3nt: TGTGCCAGCAGTTTGGCGGGAGGGCTTCAAAACTCCGGGGAGCTGTTTTTT
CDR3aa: CASSLAGGLQNSGELFF

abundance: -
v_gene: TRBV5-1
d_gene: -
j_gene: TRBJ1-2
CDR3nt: TGCGCCAGCAGCTTGGATTGGGCGGATAATGGCTACACCTTC
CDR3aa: CASSLDWADNGYTF

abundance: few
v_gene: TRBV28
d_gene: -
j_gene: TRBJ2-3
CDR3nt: TGTGCCAGCAGTGGACAGAGCACAGATACGCAGTATTTT
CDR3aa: CASSGQSTDTQYF

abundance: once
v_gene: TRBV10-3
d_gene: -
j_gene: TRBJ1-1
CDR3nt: TGTGCCAGCACCGACCAAATTAAGCCTGATGAAGCTTTCTTT
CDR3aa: CASTDQIKPDEAFF

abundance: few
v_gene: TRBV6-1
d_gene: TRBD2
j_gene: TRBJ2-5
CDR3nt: TGTGCCAACGGACTAGCGGGAATGGGGGCCCAGTACTTC
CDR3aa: CANGLAGMGAQYF